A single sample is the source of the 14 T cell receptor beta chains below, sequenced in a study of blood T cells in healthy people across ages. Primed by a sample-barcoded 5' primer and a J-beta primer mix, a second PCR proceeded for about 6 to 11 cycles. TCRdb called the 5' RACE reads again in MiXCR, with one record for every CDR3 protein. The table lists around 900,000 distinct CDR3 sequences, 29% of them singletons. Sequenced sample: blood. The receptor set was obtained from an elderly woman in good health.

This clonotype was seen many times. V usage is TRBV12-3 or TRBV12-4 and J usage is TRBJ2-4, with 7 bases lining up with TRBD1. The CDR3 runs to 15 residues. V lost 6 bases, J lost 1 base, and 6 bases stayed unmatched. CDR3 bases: TGTGCCAGCAGCGAGACAGGGAAGGCCAAAAACATTCAGTACTTC. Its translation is CASSETGKAKNIQYF.

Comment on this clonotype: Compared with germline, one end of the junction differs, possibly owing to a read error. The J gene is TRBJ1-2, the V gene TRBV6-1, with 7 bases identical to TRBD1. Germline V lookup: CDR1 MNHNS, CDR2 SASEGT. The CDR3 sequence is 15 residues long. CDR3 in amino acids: CASSETGKLNYGHTF. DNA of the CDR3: TGTGCCAGCAGTGAGACAGGGAAGTTAAACTATGGCCACACCTTC.

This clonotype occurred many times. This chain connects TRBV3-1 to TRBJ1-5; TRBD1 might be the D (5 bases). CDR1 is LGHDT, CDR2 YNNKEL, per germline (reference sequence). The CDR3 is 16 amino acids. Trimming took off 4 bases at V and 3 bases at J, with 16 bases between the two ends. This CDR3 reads CASSLSAGEHNQPQHF. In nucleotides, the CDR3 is TGTGCCAGCAGCCTGTCCGCGGGGGAACACAATCAGCCCCAGCATTTT. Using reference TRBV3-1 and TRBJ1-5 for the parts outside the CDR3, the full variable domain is DTAVSQTPKYLVTQMGNDKSIKCEQNLGHDTMYWYKQDSKKFLKIMFSYNNKELIINETVPNRFSPKSPDKAHLNLHINSLELGDSAVYFCASSLSAGEHNQPQHFGDGTRLSIL.

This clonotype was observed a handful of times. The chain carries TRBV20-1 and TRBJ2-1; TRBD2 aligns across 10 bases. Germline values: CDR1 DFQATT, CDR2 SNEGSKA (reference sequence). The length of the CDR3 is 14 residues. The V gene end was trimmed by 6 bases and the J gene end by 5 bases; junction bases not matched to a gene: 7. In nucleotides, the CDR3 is TGCAGTGCCCTCCTAGCGGGAGACCACAATGAGCAGTTCTTC. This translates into CSALLAGDHNEQFF.

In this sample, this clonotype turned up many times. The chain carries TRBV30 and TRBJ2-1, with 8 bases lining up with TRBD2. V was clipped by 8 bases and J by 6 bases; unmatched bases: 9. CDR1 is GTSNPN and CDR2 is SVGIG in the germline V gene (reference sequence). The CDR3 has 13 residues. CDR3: CAGGLAGPNEQFF. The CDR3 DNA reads TGTGCCGGGGGGCTAGCGGGCCCCAATGAGCAGTTCTTC. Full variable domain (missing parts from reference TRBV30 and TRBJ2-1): SQTIHQWPATLVQPVGSPLSLECTVEGTSNPNLYWYRQAAGRGLQLLFYSVGIGQISSEVPQNLSASRPQDRQFILSSKKLLLSDSGFYLCAGGLAGPNEQFFGPGTRLTVL.

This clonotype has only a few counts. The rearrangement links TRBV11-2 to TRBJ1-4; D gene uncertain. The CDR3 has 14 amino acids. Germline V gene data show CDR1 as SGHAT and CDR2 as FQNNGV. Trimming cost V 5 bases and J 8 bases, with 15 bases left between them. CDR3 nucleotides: TGTGCCAGCAGCCGAAACGGGGTCGGGGAAAAACTGTTTTTT. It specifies CASSRNGVGEKLFF.

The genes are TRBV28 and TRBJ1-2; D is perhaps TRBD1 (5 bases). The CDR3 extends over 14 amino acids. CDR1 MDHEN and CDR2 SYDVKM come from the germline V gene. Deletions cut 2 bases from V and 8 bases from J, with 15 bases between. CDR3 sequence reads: CASSLNRRLPGYTF. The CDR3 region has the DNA TGTGCCAGCAGTTTAAACAGGAGGCTCCCGGGCTACACCTTC.

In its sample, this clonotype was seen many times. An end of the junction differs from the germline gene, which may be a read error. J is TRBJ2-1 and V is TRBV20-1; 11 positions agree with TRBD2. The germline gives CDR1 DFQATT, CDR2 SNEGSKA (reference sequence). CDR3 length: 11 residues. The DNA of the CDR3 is TGTTTAGCGGGGGGGTACAATGAGCAGTTCTTC. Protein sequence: CLAGGYNEQFF.

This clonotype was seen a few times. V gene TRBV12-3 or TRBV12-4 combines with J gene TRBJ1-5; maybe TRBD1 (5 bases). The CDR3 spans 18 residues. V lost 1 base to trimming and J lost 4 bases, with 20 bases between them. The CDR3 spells CASSLGRTLLVGNQPQHF. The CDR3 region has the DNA TGTGCCAGCAGTTTAGGGAGGACACTGCTAGTAGGAAATCAGCCCCAGCATTTT.

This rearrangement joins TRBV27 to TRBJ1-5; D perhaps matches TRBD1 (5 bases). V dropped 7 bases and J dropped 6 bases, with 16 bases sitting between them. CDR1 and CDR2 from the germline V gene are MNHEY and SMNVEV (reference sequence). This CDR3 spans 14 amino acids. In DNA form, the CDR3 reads TGTGCCAGCAACCGATTCGGGACGGGTCAGCCCCAGCATTTT. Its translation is CASNRFGTGQPQHF.

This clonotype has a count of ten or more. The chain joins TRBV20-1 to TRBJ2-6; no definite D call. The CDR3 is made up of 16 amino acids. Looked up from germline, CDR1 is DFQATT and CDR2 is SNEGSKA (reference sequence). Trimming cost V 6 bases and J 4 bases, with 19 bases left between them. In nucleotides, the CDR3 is TGCAGTGCCATAGGACCCTCTTCCCTGGGGGCCAACGTCCTGACTTTC. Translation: CSAIGPSSLGANVLTF.

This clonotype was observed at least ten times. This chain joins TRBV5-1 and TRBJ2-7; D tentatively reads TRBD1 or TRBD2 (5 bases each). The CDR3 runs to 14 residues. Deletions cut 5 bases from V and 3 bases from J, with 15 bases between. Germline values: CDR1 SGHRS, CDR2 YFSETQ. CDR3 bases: TGCGCCAGCAGTTACCAGGGACCGGACTACGAGCAGTACTTC. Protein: CASSYQGPDYEQYF.

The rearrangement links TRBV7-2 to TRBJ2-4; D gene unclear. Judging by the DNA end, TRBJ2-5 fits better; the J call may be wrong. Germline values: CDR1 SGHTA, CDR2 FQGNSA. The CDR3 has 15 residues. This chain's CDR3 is CASSHQRGPQETQYF. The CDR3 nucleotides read TGTGCCAGCAGCCACCAAAGAGGCCCGCAAGAGACCCAGTACTTC.

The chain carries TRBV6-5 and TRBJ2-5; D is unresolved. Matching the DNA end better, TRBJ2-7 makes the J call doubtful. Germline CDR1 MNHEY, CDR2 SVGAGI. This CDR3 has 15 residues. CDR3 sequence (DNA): TGTGCCAGCAGTGACCGGGCCTCTTCTGCCTACGAGCAGTACTTC. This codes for CASSDRASSAYEQYF.